A single sample gave rise to the 8 T cell receptor beta chains below, sequenced in a study of cytomegalovirus exposure and HLA in healthy donors. With 60 Vbeta and 13 Jbeta primers, the PCR was carried out. The method was immunoSEQ multiplex PCR; TCRdb's version includes in-frame clones alone and lacks a portion of them. The top ten hold around 0.67% of the sample, which has approximately 130,000 clones, about 86% seen once. Sequencing was done on a sample of PBMCs. These receptors were taken from a man aged 18 to 35 in good health and CMV-seronegative.

This clone was recorded only once. The chain uses TRBV5-6 and TRBJ1-1; perhaps TRBD1 as D (5 bases). The V gene's germline CDR1 is SGHDT and CDR2 YYEEEE. V lost 4 bases to trimming and J lost 8 bases, with 9 bases between them. The CDR3 is 11 residues long. The CDR3 here is CASSRQLEAFF. In DNA, the CDR3 is TGTGCCAGCAGCCGACAGCTAGAAGCTTTCTTT. Full variable domain (remainder filled in from reference TRBV5-6 and TRBJ1-1): DAGVTQSPTHLIKTRGQQVTLRCSPKSGHDTVSWYQQALGQGPQFIFQYYEEEERQRGNFPDRFSGHQFPNYSSELNVNALLLGDSALYLCASSRQLEAFFGQGTRLTVV.

This clone has a handful of counts. The J gene is TRBJ2-5, the V gene TRBV4-3; no clear D gene. The V gene lost 1 base and the J gene lost 6 bases, with 12 bases spanning the gap. Germline V gives CDR1 LGHNA, CDR2 YSLEER. This CDR3 is built from 14 residues. DNA of the CDR3: TGCGCCAGCAGCCAAGGGGTCGCGGAAAAGACCCAGTACTTC. This translates into CASSQGVAEKTQYF.

This sequence joins TRBV23-1 and TRBJ1-2; no firm D call. TRBV23-1 carries the ORF label, with uncertain function. The CDR3 spans 16 residues. V was cut by 0 bases and J by 4 bases, with 15 bases left in between. The CDR3 nucleotides are TGCGCCAGCAGTCAATCGGTTTTTCAGGTCTCCTATGGCTACACCTTC. Translation gives CASSQSVFQVSYGYTF.

This clone was observed a few times. This sequence joins TRBV10-1 and TRBJ2-2, with TRBD1 identical over 7 bases. The ends lost 6 bases at V and 3 bases at J; junction bases unmatched: 10. This CDR3 contains 16 residues. In germline, CDR1 is WNHNN, CDR2 SYGVQD (reference sequence). DNA of the CDR3: TGCGCCAGCAGCCCGACAGGGCTAGAGGACACCGGGGAGCTGTTTTTT. Protein: CASSPTGLEDTGELFF.

The chain couples TRBV14 to TRBJ1-1; TRBD1 matches at 10 bases. Trimming removed 4 bases from V and 6 bases from J; junction bases left unmatched: 5. The germline gives CDR1 SGHDN, CDR2 FVKESK. The CDR3 runs to 14 residues. This chain's CDR3 is CASSPGTGVPEAFF. In nucleotides, the CDR3 is TGTGCCAGCAGCCCCGGGACAGGGGTACCTGAAGCTTTCTTT.

The V gene is TRBV4-1, the J gene TRBJ1-3, with D unclear. The length of the CDR3 is 15 residues. Looked up from germline, CDR1 is MGHRA and CDR2 is YSYEKL. V was pared by 1 base and J by 0 bases, with 7 bases between. This CDR3 is CASSQVSFSGNTIYF. In DNA, the CDR3 is TGCGCCAGCAGCCAAGTTAGCTTCTCTGGAAACACCATATATTTT.

This clone has only a few counts. This chain joins TRBV7-9 and TRBJ1-4; 9 positions match TRBD1. The CDR3 is made up of 16 amino acids. The V and J ends lost 7 bases and 6 bases, in that order; junction bases with no gene match: 12. Germline V gives CDR1 SEHNR, CDR2 FQNEAQ (reference sequence). CDR3 DNA sequence: TGTGCCAGCACCCCGTACACCGGGACAGGGCATGAAAAACTGTTTTTT. This sequence encodes CASTPYTGTGHEKLFF.

The chain employs TRBV28 and TRBJ2-7; TRBD1 is a possible D gene (5 bases). The V gene's germline CDR1 is MDHEN and CDR2 SYDVKM. Trimming took 3 bases from V and 1 from J, leaving 10 bases between them. This CDR3 is 14 amino acids long. CDR3 DNA: TGTGCCAGCAGTTTGTCTCAGGGTTCCTACGAGCAGTACTTC. Protein product: CASSLSQGSYEQYF.